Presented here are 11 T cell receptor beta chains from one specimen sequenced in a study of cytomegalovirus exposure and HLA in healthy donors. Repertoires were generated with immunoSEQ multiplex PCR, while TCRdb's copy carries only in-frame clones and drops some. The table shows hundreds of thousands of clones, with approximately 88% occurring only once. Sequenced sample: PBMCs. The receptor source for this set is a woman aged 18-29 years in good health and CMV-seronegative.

CDR3 sequence reads: CSAVRGDTQYF. The CDR3 DNA is TGCAGTGCGGTCCGGGGAGATACGCAGTATTTT. The genes are TRBV20-1 and TRBJ2-3, with D possibly TRBD2 on 5 matching bases. The CDR3 sequence is 11 residues long. Germline V gene lookup returns CDR1 DFQATT and CDR2 SNEGSKA (reference sequence). The V gene lost 6 bases and the J gene lost 5 bases, with 9 bases spanning the gap.

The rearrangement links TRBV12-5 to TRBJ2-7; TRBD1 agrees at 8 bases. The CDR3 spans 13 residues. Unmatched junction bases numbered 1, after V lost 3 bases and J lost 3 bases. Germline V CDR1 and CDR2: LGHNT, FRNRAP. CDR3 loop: CASGFTGGYEQYF. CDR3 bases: TGTGCTAGTGGTTTCACAGGGGGCTACGAGCAGTACTTC.

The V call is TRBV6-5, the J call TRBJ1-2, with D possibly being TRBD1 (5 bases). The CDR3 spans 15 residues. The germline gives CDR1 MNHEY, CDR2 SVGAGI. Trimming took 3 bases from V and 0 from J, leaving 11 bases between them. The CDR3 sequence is CASSYRGPANYGYTF. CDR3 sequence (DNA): TGTGCCAGCAGTTATAGGGGTCCAGCTAACTATGGCTACACCTTC.

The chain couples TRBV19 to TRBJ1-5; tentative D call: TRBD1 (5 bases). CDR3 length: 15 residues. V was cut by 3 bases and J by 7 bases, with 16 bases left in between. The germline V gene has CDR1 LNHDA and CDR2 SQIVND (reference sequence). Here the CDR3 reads CASSIPGGSGQPQHF. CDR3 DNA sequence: TGTGCCAGTAGTATCCCGGGAGGGTCAGGGCAGCCCCAGCATTTT.

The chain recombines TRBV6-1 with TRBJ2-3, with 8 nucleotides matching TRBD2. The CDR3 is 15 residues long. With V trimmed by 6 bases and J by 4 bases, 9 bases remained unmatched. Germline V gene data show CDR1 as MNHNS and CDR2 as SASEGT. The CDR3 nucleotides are TGTGCCAGCAGCGCGTTAGCGGGAAGCCCAGATACGCAGTATTTT. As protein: CASSALAGSPDTQYF.

CDR3 DNA: TGTGCCTGGACTTTTACGGGGAACACTGAAGCTTTCTTT. Protein product: CAWTFTGNTEAFF. The V gene is TRBV30, the J gene TRBJ1-1; D not certain. This CDR3 contains 13 residues. CDR1 and CDR2 (germline): GTSNPN, SVGIG (reference sequence). Trimming cost V 4 bases and J 1 base, with 10 bases left between them.

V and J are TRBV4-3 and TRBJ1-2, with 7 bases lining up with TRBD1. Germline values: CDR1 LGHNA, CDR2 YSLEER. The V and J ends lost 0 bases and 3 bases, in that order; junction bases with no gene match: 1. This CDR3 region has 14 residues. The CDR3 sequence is CASSQDDRDYGYTF. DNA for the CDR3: TGCGCCAGCAGCCAAGATGACAGGGACTATGGCTACACCTTC.

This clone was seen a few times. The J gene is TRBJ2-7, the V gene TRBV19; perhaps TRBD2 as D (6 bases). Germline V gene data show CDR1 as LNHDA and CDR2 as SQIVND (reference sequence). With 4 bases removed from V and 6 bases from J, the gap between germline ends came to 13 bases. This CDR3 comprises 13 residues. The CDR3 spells CASSTRGLGEQYF. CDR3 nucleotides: TGTGCCAGTAGTACCCGGGGGTTGGGCGAGCAGTACTTC.

Here the CDR3 reads CASSLVQSTYNEQFF. The DNA for the CDR3 is TGCGCCAGCAGCTTGGTACAGTCCACCTACAATGAGCAGTTCTTC. The V gene is TRBV5-1, the J gene TRBJ2-1, with D unclear. The V gene lost 0 bases and the J gene lost 2 bases, with 9 bases spanning the gap. The CDR3 has 15 amino acids. The germline V gene encodes CDR1 SGHRS and CDR2 YFSETQ. Drawing the rest from reference TRBV5-1 and TRBJ2-1, the complete variable domain is KAGVTQTPRYLIKTRGQQVTLSCSPISGHRSVSWYQQTPGQGLQFLFEYFSETQRNKGNFPGRFSGRQFSNSRSEMNVSTLELGDSALYLCASSLVQSTYNEQFFGPGTRLTVL.

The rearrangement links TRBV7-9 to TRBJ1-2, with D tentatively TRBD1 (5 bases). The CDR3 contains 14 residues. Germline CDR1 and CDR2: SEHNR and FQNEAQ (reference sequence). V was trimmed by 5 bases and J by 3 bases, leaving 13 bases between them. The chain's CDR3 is CASSDGGLDYGYTF. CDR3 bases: TGTGCCAGCAGCGACGGGGGACTAGACTATGGCTACACCTTC.

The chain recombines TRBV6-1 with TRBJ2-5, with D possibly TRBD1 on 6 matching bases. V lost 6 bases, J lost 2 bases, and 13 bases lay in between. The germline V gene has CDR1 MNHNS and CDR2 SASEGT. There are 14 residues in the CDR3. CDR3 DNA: TGTGCCAGCAGAAGGGGCAGGGGTCAAGAGACCCAGTACTTC. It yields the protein CASRRGRGQETQYF.